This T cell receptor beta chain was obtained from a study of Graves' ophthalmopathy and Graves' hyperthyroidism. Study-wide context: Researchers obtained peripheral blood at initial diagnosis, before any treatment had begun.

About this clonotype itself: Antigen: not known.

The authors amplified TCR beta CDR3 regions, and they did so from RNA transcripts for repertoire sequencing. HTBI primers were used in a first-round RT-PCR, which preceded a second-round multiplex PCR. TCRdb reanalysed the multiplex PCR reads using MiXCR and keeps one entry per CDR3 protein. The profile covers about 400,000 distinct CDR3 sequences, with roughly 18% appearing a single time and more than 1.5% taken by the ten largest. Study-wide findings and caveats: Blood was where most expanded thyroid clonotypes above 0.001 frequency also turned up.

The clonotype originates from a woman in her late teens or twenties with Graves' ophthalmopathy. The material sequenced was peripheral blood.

In DNA, the CDR3 is TGTGCCATCAGTGAGTCTACCACCGGGGAGCTGTTTTTT. It encodes CAISESTTGELFF. The chain employs TRBV10-3 and TRBJ2-2; the D is unclear. V was shortened by 0 bases and J by 4 bases, with 3 bases between the two germline ends. CDR3 size: 13 residues. The germline CDR1 and CDR2 sequences are ENHRY and SYGVKD.